A single T cell receptor (beta chain) is shown here with its context. What it binds is not known. The sample belongs to a study of vaccination and CD4 T cells after COVID-19. Sample treatment: roughly 11-day PBMC culture with coronavirus spike peptide pools or control peptides (ViraFEST assay). This CDR3 has 14 amino acids. V was clipped by 2 bases and J by 9 bases; unmatched bases: 6. CDR1 and CDR2 from the germline V gene are SGHNT and YENEEA. At the Johns Hopkins FTIC core, DNA taken from cultured CD4+ T cells was sequenced by way of the Oncomine TCR Beta short-read assay. TCRdb itself ran the PCR reads through MiXCR, one entry per CDR3 protein. The table lists more than 10,000 distinct CDR3 sequences, around 43% of them singletons.

The J gene is TRBJ2-2, the V gene TRBV11-3; 7 nucleotides align to TRBD2. The TCR originated in a human donor who had recovered from COVID-19. Sequenced input: CD4+ T cells from blood, cultured in vitro. The DNA for the CDR3 is TGTGCCAGCAGCTTACGGCTAGCGGACAGGGAGCTGTTTTTT. Translating it yields CASSLRLADRELFF.